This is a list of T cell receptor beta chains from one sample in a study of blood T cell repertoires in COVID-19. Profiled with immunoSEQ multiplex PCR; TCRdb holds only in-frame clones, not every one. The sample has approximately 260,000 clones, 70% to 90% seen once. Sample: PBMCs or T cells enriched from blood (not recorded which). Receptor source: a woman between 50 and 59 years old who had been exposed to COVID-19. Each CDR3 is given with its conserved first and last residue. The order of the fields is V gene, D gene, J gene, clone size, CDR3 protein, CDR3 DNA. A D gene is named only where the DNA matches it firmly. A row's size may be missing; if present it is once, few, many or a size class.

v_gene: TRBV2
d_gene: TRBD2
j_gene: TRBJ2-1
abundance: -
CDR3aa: CASTPTRLAGGPGNEQFF
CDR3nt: TGTGCCAGCACCCCGACCCGACTAGCGGGGGGGCCCGGCAATGAGCAGTTCTTC

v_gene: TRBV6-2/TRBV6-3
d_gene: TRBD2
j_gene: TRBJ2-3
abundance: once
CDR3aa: CASSRHYEGLAGAQDTQYF
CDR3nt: TGTGCCAGCAGCCGCCATTACGAGGGACTAGCGGGGGCCCAAGATACGCAGTATTTT

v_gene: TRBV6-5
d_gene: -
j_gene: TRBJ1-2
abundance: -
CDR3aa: CASSYSWGDYGYTF
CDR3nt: TGTGCCAGCAGTTACTCGTGGGGAGACTATGGCTACACCTTC

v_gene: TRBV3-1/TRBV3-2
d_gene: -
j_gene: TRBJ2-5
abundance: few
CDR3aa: CASSQGTGGLKTQYF
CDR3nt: TGTGCCAGCAGCCAAGGGACTGGAGGGTTGAAGACCCAGTACTTC

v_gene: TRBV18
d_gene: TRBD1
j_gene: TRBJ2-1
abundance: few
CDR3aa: CASSPTGVGHNEQFF
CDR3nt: TGTGCCAGCTCGCCGACAGGGGTGGGACACAATGAGCAGTTCTTC

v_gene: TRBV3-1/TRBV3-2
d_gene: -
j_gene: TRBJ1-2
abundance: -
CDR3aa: CASSQLFGGETNNYGYTF
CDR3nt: TGTGCCAGCAGCCAATTATTCGGGGGGGAGACCAATAACTATGGCTACACCTTC

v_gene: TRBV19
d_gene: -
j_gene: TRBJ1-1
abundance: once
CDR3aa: CASSIGRKTEAFF
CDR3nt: TGTGCCAGTAGTATAGGGCGGAAAACTGAAGCTTTCTTT

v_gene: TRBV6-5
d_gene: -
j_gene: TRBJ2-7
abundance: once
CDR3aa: CASARGEQYF
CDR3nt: TGTGCCAGCGCGAGAGGGGAGCAGTACTTC

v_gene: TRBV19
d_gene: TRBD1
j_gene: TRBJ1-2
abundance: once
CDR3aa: CASTGTVNYGYTF
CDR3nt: TGTGCCAGTACCGGGACAGTGAACTATGGCTACACCTTC

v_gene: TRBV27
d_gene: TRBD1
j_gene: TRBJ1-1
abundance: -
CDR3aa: CASSWGTGGNTEAFF
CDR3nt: TGTGCCAGCAGTTGGGGGACAGGGGGGAACACTGAAGCTTTCTTT

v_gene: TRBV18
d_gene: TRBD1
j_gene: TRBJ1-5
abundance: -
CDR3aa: CASSPDRANQPQHF
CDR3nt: TGTGCCAGCTCTCCTGACAGGGCCAATCAGCCCCAGCATTTT

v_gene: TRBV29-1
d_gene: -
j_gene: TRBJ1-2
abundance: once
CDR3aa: CSVGQGLNYGYTF
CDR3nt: TGCAGCGTTGGTCAGGGACTTAATTATGGCTACACCTTC

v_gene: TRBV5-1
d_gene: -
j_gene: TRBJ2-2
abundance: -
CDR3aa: CASNPVGGTGELFF
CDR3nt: TGCGCCAGCAATCCGGTGGGGGGCACCGGGGAGCTGTTTTTT

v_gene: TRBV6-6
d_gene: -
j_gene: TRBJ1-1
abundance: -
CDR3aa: CASSSLYDTEAFF
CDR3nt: TGTGCCAGCAGTTCCTTGTATGACACTGAAGCTTTCTTT

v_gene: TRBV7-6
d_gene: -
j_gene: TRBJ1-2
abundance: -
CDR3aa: CASRTHWGPNYGYTF
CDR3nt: TGTGCCAGCAGAACCCATTGGGGCCCCAACTATGGCTACACCTTC

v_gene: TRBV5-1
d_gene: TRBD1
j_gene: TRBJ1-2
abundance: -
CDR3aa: CASSSYPGTGTTF
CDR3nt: TGCGCCAGCAGCTCGTACCCCGGGACAGGGACGACCTTC